This TCR beta chain derives from a study of human T cells and chemical hapten exposure. Study as a whole: There were weekly diphenylcyclopropenone doses to the scalp for patients throughout the approximately 25-week study.

As for this clonotype: The target antigen is unknown.

Findings and limits, study-wide: The number of TCRs over 1 in 1000 frequency stayed unchanged after DPC.

Trimming removed 7 bases at V and 3 bases at J, with 7 bases between. Looked up from germline, CDR1 is MNHNS and CDR2 is SASEGT. The CDR3 contains 11 residues. Time point described: pre-sensitization, week 0. This sample's treatment: therapeutic diphenylcyclopropenone sensitization with weekly scalp DPC. The library tagged each cDNA molecule with unique molecular identifiers. TCRdb analysed the RACE reads with MiXCR anew, one entry per CDR3 protein. The sample yields more than 250,000 distinct CDR3 sequences, more than 6.5% seen once. The chain is built from TRBV6-1 and TRBJ2-7; D ambiguous. Material: whole blood, obtained in connection with sensitization to the hapten diphenylcyclopropenone (DPC). The clonotype was recovered from a woman aged 35 to 49 with alopecia areata. Some clones in this sample may be carry-over from other donors' samples. CDR3 loop: CASMEVYEQYF. The CDR3 DNA is TGTGCCAGCATGGAAGTCTACGAGCAGTACTTC.